Each of the 5 T cell receptor beta chains below was sequenced from the same sample in a study of T cell clonality in common variable immunodeficiency. Sequenced by immunoSEQ multiplex PCR; TCRdb stores in-frame clones only, minus some. The specimen gives around 50,000 clones without singletons; the ten biggest hold under 6.5%. Source material: peripheral blood mononuclear cells. These receptors came from a person aged 18 to 75 in good health.

The sample holds many counts of this clone. The sequenced fragment ends 3 residues before the CDR3 boundary, so the rest is inferred from the germline J gene. This chain connects TRBV10-3 to TRBJ2-1; 7 nucleotides agree with TRBD2. Germline V lookup: CDR1 ENHRY, CDR2 SYGVKD. The V and J ends lost 10 bases and 8 bases, in that order; junction bases with no gene match: 14. The CDR3 is 14 amino acids. The part of the CDR3 DNA that was read is TGTGCCACCCAGAGGGCGGGAGAAGAGGATGAG. As protein: CATQRAGEEDE. The whole CDR3 region reads CATQRAGEEDEQFF.

This clone was picked up many times. The read terminates 3 residues before the CDR3 end, so the remaining end is supplied by the germline J gene. V usage is TRBV5-1 and J usage is TRBJ1-1; 7 bases fit TRBD1. V gave up 6 bases and J gave up 0 bases; unmatched junction bases: 5. The CDR3 totals 14 residues. Germline V gene sequence: CDR1 SGHRS, CDR2 YFSETQ. CDR3 in amino acids: CASTRTGMNTEAFF. The CDR3 DNA, read in part, is TGCGCCAGCACCCGGACAGGTATGAACACTGAA. The variable domain in full, with the rest retrieved from reference TRBV5-1 and TRBJ1-1, is KAGVTQTPRYLIKTRGQQVTLSCSPISGHRSVSWYQQTPGQGLQFLFEYFSETQRNKGNFPGRFSGRQFSNSRSEMNVSTLELGDSALYLCASTRTGMNTEAFFGQGTRLTVV.

This clone was found many times. The missing CDR3 end, 3 residues past where the read stops, is filled in from the germline J gene. The gene calls are TRBV5-1 and TRBJ2-5; D gene ambiguous. V dropped 2 bases and J dropped 4 bases, with 12 bases sitting between them. This CDR3 is built from 14 residues. From germline, CDR1 is SGHRS and CDR2 YFSETQ. The part of the CDR3 DNA that was read is TGCGCCAGCAGCTTTTCTTTAGTAGCAGAGACC. Translated, it gives CASSFSLVAET. The entire CDR3 protein reads CASSFSLVAETQYF. The whole variable domain, remainder taken from reference TRBV5-1 and TRBJ2-5, is KAGVTQTPRYLIKTRGQQVTLSCSPISGHRSVSWYQQTPGQGLQFLFEYFSETQRNKGNFPGRFSGRQFSNSRSEMNVSTLELGDSALYLCASSFSLVAETQYFGPGTRLLVL.

This clone appeared a few times. The sequence runs out 3 residues before the end of the CDR3; the remainder is reconstructed from the germline J gene. The chain links TRBV7-9 to TRBJ2-3; TRBD1 might be the D (6 bases). The CDR3 has 15 residues. Trimming took 2 bases from V and 4 from J, leaving 13 bases between them. CDR1 and CDR2 (germline): SEHNR, FQNEAQ (reference sequence). The CDR3: CASSLTGSKADTQYF. The CDR3 bases that were read are TGTGCCAGCAGCTTAACAGGGTCAAAGGCAGATACG.

Turning to this clone: The sequenced fragment ends 3 residues before the CDR3 boundary, so the rest is inferred from the germline J gene. The chain carries TRBV20-1 and TRBJ2-1, with 11 bases matching TRBD1. The germline V gene encodes CDR1 DFQATT and CDR2 SNEGSKA (reference sequence). The ends lost 5 bases at V and 5 bases at J; junction bases unmatched: 8. This CDR3 contains 15 residues. Incomplete CDR3 DNA: TGCAGTGCTTCTGGGACAGGGGGAAGGGACAATGAG. Amino acids: CSASGTGGRDNE. From start to end, the CDR3 is CSASGTGGRDNEQFF.